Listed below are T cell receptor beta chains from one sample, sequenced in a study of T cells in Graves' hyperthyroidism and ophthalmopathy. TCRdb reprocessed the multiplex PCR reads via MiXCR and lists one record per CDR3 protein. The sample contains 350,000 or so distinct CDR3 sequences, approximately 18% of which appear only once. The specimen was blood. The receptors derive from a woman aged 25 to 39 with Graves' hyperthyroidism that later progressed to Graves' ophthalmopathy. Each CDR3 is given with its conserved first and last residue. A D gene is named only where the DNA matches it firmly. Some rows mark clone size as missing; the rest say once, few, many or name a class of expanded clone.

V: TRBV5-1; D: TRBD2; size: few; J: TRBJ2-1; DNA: TGCGCCAGCAGCTTAACTAGCGGGCCTGAGCAGTTCTTC; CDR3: CASSLTSGPEQFF
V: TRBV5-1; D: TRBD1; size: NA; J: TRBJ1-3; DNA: TGCGCCAGCAGCTTATCCGGGACAGGGGGAAGATCTGGAAACACCATATATTTT; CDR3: CASSLSGTGGRSGNTIYF
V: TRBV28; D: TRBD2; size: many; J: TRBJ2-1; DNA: TGTGCCAGCAGTTCGCTCACGATAGCGGGGCCCAATGAGCAGTTCTTC; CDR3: CASSSLTIAGPNEQFF
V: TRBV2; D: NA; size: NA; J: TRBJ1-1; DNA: TGTGCCAGCCATGTAGCCGTGAACACTGAAGCTTTCTTT; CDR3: CASHVAVNTEAFF
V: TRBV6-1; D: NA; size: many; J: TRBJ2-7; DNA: TGTGCCAGCAGTTACCGGAGTTACGAGCAGTACTTC; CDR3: CASSYRSYEQYF
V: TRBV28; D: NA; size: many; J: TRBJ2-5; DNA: TGTGCCAGCAGTTTTTTAGGGGGAGGGCCACAAGAGACCCAGTACTTC; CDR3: CASSFLGGGPQETQYF
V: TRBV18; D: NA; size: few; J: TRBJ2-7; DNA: TGTGCCAGCTCACCACCTAGTGGCAGCCCCTACGAGCAGTACTTC; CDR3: CASSPPSGSPYEQYF
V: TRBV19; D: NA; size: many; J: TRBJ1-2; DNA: TGTGCCAGTAAGAACACAGAGGGGGGCGGCTACACCTTC; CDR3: CASKNTEGGGYTF
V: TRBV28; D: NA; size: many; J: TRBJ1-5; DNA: TGTGCCAGCAGTTTACCCACTAGGCAGCCCCAGCATTTT; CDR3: CASSLPTRQPQHF
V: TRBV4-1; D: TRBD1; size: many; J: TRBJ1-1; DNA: TGCGCCAGCAGCCTGGGACAGGGCCCGCCCCTTAACACTGAAGCTTTCTTT; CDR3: CASSLGQGPPLNTEAFF
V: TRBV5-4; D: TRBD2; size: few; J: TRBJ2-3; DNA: TGTGCCAGCAGCTTAAGGCGGGGGGCCACAGATACGCAGTATTTT; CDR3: CASSLRRGATDTQYF
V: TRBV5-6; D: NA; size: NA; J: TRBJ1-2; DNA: TGTGCCAGCAGCTTGTCGGTCGCGGGCAGCGGCTACACCTTC; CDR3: CASSLSVAGSGYTF
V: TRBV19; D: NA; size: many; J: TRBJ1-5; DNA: TGTGCCAGTAGTATGGCCTTGGGATTCGAGGGCCATCAGCCCCAGCATTTT; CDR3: CASSMALGFEGHQPQHF
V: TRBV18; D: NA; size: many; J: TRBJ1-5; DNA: TGTGCCAGCTCACCACCAGGGGCTCGGCAGCCCCAGCATTTT; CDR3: CASSPPGARQPQHF
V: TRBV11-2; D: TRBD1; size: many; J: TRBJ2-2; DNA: TGTGCCAGCAGCTTAGAGGGGACAGGGGTAGGGGAGCTGTTTTTT; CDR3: CASSLEGTGVGELFF
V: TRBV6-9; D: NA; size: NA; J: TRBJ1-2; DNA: TGTGCCAGCAGTTACTTCCAGGGCTATGGCTACACCTTC; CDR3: CASSYFQGYGYTF
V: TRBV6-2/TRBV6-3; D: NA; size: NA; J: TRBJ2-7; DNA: TGTGCCAGCAGGTCCCCAAAGCAGAGCTCCTACGAGCAGTACTTC; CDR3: CASRSPKQSSYEQYF
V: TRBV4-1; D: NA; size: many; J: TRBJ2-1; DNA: TGCGCCAGCAGCGCTCTGACCTCCTCCTACAATGAGCAGTTCTTC; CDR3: CASSALTSSYNEQFF